Shown below are 28 T cell receptor beta chains from a single sample sequenced in a study of cytomegalovirus exposure and HLA in healthy donors. Primers for the PCR totalled 60 Vbeta and 13 Jbeta. Sequencing was performed with immunoSEQ multiplex PCR; in TCRdb, only in-frame clones are kept and a portion is missing. This table holds 80,000 to 95,000 clones, under 80% found once. Sequencing was performed on PBMCs. All receptors come from a woman younger than 45 in good health and CMV-seronegative.

DNA for the CDR3: TGTGCCAGCAGTGAAGACAGAAAAGAGACCCAGTACTTC. Protein sequence: CASSEDRKETQYF. This rearrangement joins TRBV2 to TRBJ2-5, with D uncertain. The CDR3 contains 13 residues. V shed 1 base and J shed 3 bases, with 6 bases lying between them. Per germline, CDR1 SNHLY and CDR2 FYNNEI.

This clone occurred a few times. The chain couples TRBV7-9 to TRBJ1-3; D not resolved. Deletions cut 2 bases from V and 0 bases from J, with 8 bases between. Germline CDR1 SEHNR, CDR2 FQNEAQ (reference sequence). This CDR3 is 15 amino acids long. The DNA of the CDR3 is TGTGCCAGCAGCTTAATGGCCCGCTCTGGAAACACCATATATTTT. The encoded protein is CASSLMARSGNTIYF.

The chain has TRBV5-4 and TRBJ2-2; no reliable D call. CDR1 and CDR2 from the germline V gene are SGHNT and YYREEE (reference sequence). The CDR3 contains 16 residues. V gave up 0 bases and J gave up 4 bases, with 13 bases separating them. CDR3 DNA: TGTGCCAGCAGCTTGGCTGCTATGCGGAGCACCGGGGAGCTGTTTTTT. Its protein is CASSLAAMRSTGELFF.

V and J are TRBV11-2 and TRBJ1-2; 7 bases map to TRBD1. V was pared by 5 bases and J by 3 bases, with 6 bases of the junction left unmatched. The CDR3 totals 14 residues. The germline gives CDR1 SGHAT, CDR2 FQNNGV. CDR3 in amino acids: CASSPWDRDYGYTF. The CDR3 DNA sequence: TGTGCCAGCAGCCCCTGGGACAGAGACTATGGCTACACCTTC.

The chain has TRBV7-2 and TRBJ2-1; D is possibly TRBD2 (7 bases). Trimming removed 1 base at V and 7 bases at J, with 14 bases between. Per germline, CDR1 SGHTA and CDR2 FQGNSA. The CDR3 is 15 amino acids. The CDR3 sequence is CASSLVVGGPNEQFF. The CDR3 DNA reads as TGTGCCAGCAGCTTAGTGGTGGGGGGGCCAAATGAGCAGTTCTTC.

The rearrangement links TRBV27 to TRBJ1-2; D ambiguous. Germline V gene lookup returns CDR1 MNHEY and CDR2 SMNVEV (reference sequence). Trimming cost V 0 bases and J 2 bases, with 4 bases left between them. This CDR3 region has 13 residues. CDR3: CASSLSLNYGYTF. CDR3 sequence (DNA): TGTGCCAGCAGTTTATCCCTAAACTATGGCTACACCTTC.

The chain links TRBV4-1 to TRBJ2-1; 9 bases are a match to TRBD2. The V and J ends lost 0 bases and 5 bases, in that order; junction bases with no gene match: 8. The CDR3 contains 17 residues. In germline, CDR1 is MGHRA, CDR2 YSYEKL. The CDR3 region has the DNA TGCGCCAGCAGCCAAGAAACACGCGGGGGGGGTAACAATGAGCAGTTCTTC. Encoded protein: CASSQETRGGGNNEQFF.

This clone was picked up one time. V usage is TRBV19 and J usage is TRBJ2-3; tentative D call: TRBD1 (6 bases). The length of the CDR3 is 15 residues. Germline assignment: CDR1 LNHDA and CDR2 SQIVND (reference sequence). V shed 1 base and J shed 3 bases, with 11 bases lying between them. The CDR3 loop is CASSIGGQGTDTQYF. As DNA, the CDR3 is TGTGCCAGTAGTATAGGGGGCCAGGGGACAGATACGCAGTATTTT.

V is TRBV6-1 and J is TRBJ1-1; D ambiguous. Germline assignment: CDR1 MNHNS and CDR2 SASEGT. The CDR3 length is 12 residues. Trimming took 6 bases from V and 6 from J, leaving 11 bases between them. In DNA, the CDR3 is TGTGCCAGCAGAGCTACTACTTCTGAAGCTTTCTTT. Its protein product is CASRATTSEAFF.

This clone occurred a few times. One junction end disagrees with the germline gene, perhaps due to a read error. This chain links TRBV2 with TRBJ1-2; D is possibly TRBD1 (6 bases). CDR3 length: 13 amino acids. Germline CDR1 SNHLY, CDR2 FYNNEI. CDR3 sequence: CASSRDTKYGYTF. In DNA form, the CDR3 reads TGTGCCAGCAGTCGGGACACTAAATATGGCTACACCTTC.

This sequence joins TRBV5-6 and TRBJ2-3; 9 positions match TRBD2. V shed 1 base, J shed 3 bases, and the junction held 3 bases outside the gene matches. Germline CDR1 SGHDT, CDR2 YYEEEE. The CDR3 sequence is 15 residues long. CDR3 coding DNA: TGTGCCAGCAGCTTGTGGCTAGCGGGGACAGATACGCAGTATTTT. Protein sequence: CASSLWLAGTDTQYF.

The chain uses TRBV18 and TRBJ2-7, with 9 bases aligning to TRBD2. This CDR3 is 15 amino acids long. Germline lookup yields CDR1 KGHSH and CDR2 LQKENI. With 6 bases clipped from V and 2 bases from J, the junction kept 8 bases outside the gene matches. The chain's CDR3 is CASSQAAGGAYEQYF. The CDR3 region has the DNA TGTGCCAGCTCCCAGGCCGCGGGAGGGGCCTACGAGCAGTACTTC.

This chain connects TRBV7-3 to TRBJ2-2; 7 nucleotides agree with TRBD1. This CDR3 is built from 13 residues. Germline CDR1 reads SGHTA; CDR2 reads FQGTGA. The V segment lost 6 bases and the J segment 6 bases; nucleotides outside the gene matches: 4. The CDR3 bases are TGTGCCAGCAGGCGGACAGGATCCGGGGAGCTGTTTTTT. Protein: CASRRTGSGELFF.

This clone was counted only a few times. V is TRBV7-2 and J is TRBJ2-7; 11 bases align to TRBD2. Losses at the gene ends were 0 bases for V and 3 bases for J; bases not matched to a gene: 4. The CDR3 loop spans 16 amino acids. The V gene's germline CDR1 is SGHTA and CDR2 FQGNSA. The DNA for the CDR3 is TGTGCCAGCAGCTTAGCGGTAACTAGCGGGAGCTACGAGCAGTACTTC. Translated, it gives CASSLAVTSGSYEQYF.

The chain carries TRBV28 and TRBJ2-7; TRBD1 agrees at 9 bases. The V and J ends lost 4 bases and 4 bases, in that order; junction bases with no gene match: 11. Germline CDR1 reads MDHEN; CDR2 reads SYDVKM. There are 16 residues in the CDR3. This CDR3 is CASSSETGGPTYEQYF. DNA of the CDR3: TGTGCCAGCAGTTCCGAGACAGGGGGGCCCACGTACGAGCAGTACTTC.

V usage is TRBV10-3 and J usage is TRBJ1-1; 7 nucleotides agree with TRBD1. V lost 6 bases and J lost 5; bases outside the gene matches: 3. Germline V gives CDR1 ENHRY, CDR2 SYGVKD. There are 12 residues in the CDR3. The CDR3 DNA reads TGTGCCATCAGCAGACAGGGAACTGAAGCTTTCTTT. Residues: CAISRQGTEAFF.

DNA for the CDR3: TGCGCCAGCAGCTTGGCGACTTCACCCTACGAGCAGTACTTC. It yields the protein CASSLATSPYEQYF. The chain combines TRBV5-1 with TRBJ2-7, with D hard to call. From germline, CDR1 is SGHRS and CDR2 YFSETQ. The V end lost 0 bases, the J end lost 2 bases, and 9 bases lay between the germline ends. The CDR3 is 14 residues long.

V is TRBV7-9 and J is TRBJ2-1; TRBD2 aligns across 7 bases. This CDR3 comprises 15 residues. The V gene's germline CDR1 is SEHNR and CDR2 FQNEAQ (reference sequence). V shed 1 base, J shed 0 bases, and the junction held 0 bases outside the gene matches. The CDR3 protein is CASSLGTSSYNEQFF. CDR3 sequence (DNA): TGTGCCAGCAGCTTAGGGACTAGCTCCTACAATGAGCAGTTCTTC.

V and J are TRBV5-1 and TRBJ2-2, with D maybe TRBD1 (5 bases). The ends were cut back, 2 bases at V and 5 bases at J, with 7 bases in the middle. The germline gives CDR1 SGHRS, CDR2 YFSETQ. The CDR3 is 13 amino acids. The CDR3 spells CASSFSGTGELFF. DNA of the CDR3: TGCGCCAGCAGCTTTTCAGGGACCGGGGAGCTGTTTTTT.

The chain couples TRBV7-2 to TRBJ2-6, with 7 bases aligning to TRBD1. The trim removed 6 bases at V and 1 base at J, leaving 15 bases unmatched. The CDR3 has 19 residues. Germline assignment: CDR1 SGHTA and CDR2 FQGNSA. The CDR3 reads CASRPTAGTAFSGANVLTF. The CDR3, as DNA: TGTGCCAGCAGGCCCACCGCCGGGACAGCCTTTTCTGGGGCCAACGTCCTGACTTTC.

V usage is TRBV5-1 and J usage is TRBJ2-7; 7 bases are a match to TRBD1. The CDR3 covers 14 residues. The germline gives CDR1 SGHRS, CDR2 YFSETQ. V lost 4 bases to trimming and J lost 3 bases; unmatched junction nucleotides: 7. This CDR3 reads CASSMTGSHYEQYF. The CDR3 DNA reads TGCGCCAGCAGCATGACAGGGAGCCACTACGAGCAGTACTTC.

This clone has just a few counts. J is TRBJ2-7 and V is TRBV11-1; D gene ambiguous. The CDR3 extends over 16 amino acids. CDR1 is SGHAT and CDR2 is FQDESV in the germline V gene (reference sequence). V was pared by 1 base and J by 2 bases, with 15 bases between. CDR3 nucleotides: TGTGCCAGCAGCTTAGGAGAAACTTTTACTACCTACGAGCAGTACTTC. Protein: CASSLGETFTTYEQYF.

The chain carries TRBV27 and TRBJ1-2; the D gene is possibly TRBD1 (5 bases). CDR1 is MNHEY, CDR2 SMNVEV, per germline (reference sequence). V was pared by 6 bases and J by 4 bases, with 18 bases between. The CDR3 contains 15 residues. The CDR3 DNA follows: TGTGCCAGCAGCCATGTCCAGGGTAGGGGCTATGGCTACACCTTC. Residues: CASSHVQGRGYGYTF.

This chain connects TRBV12-5 to TRBJ2-3, with D perhaps matching TRBD2 (5 bases). Germline V gene data show CDR1 as LGHNT and CDR2 as FRNRAP. The V end lost 3 bases, the J end lost 0 bases, and 13 bases lay between the germline ends. The CDR3 covers 16 residues. The CDR3 DNA reads TGTGCTAGTGGTTTCACCGGAGCGGAGAGCACAGATACGCAGTATTTT. Translation: CASGFTGAESTDTQYF.

The chain employs TRBV6-1 and TRBJ1-1; 7 bases align to TRBD1. Unmatched junction bases numbered 10, after V lost 6 bases and J lost 6 bases. CDR3 length: 14 residues. Germline V lookup: CDR1 MNHNS, CDR2 SASEGT. CDR3 amino acids: CASRQATGAPEAFF. CDR3 DNA sequence: TGTGCCAGCAGGCAGGCTACAGGGGCCCCTGAAGCTTTCTTT.

A single count supports this clone. The V and J genes are TRBV7-6 and TRBJ2-3; 12 nucleotides line up with TRBD2. Germline-derived CDR1 and CDR2 are SGHVS and FNYEAQ. Trimming took 6 bases from V and 7 from J; bases not matched to a gene: 11. The CDR3 runs to 16 residues. The CDR3 bases are TGTGCCAGCAGTCCGATTCTAGCGGGGGGGCCGAATACGCAGTATTTT. It yields the protein CASSPILAGGPNTQYF.

This sequence joins TRBV7-9 and TRBJ1-1; D gene unclear. The CDR3 runs 14 residues. In germline, CDR1 is SEHNR, CDR2 FQNEAQ (reference sequence). V was clipped by 4 bases and J by 6 bases, with 15 bases between them. CDR3 coding DNA: TGTGCCAGCAGCTCTCCGGTTTCTGTAGCTGAAGCTTTCTTT. It specifies CASSSPVSVAEAFF.

The CDR3 spells CASSPPGLADGYTF. As DNA, the CDR3 is TGCGCCAGCAGCCCGCCCGGACTGGCCGATGGCTACACCTTC. The genes are TRBV4-1 and TRBJ1-2; D not resolved. CDR1 is MGHRA, CDR2 YSYEKL, per germline. The CDR3 has 14 amino acids. Trimming stripped 4 bases from V and 6 bases from J, with 15 bases between.